Sequencing of this T cell receptor beta chain was carried out in a study of blood T cell repertoires in COVID-19. Whole-study context: The study drew acute and convalescent COVID-19 samples from the United States, Italy and Spain. T cells, B-cell-depleted T cells, or PBMCs supplied cDNA or gDNA.

Methods used by the authors: It was from reference gene primer amplification that nucleated cell counts were estimated. Some clones are missing from TCRdb's copy, which holds only in-frame ones; the method was immunoSEQ multiplex PCR. Clone size and the V and J calls come from that table; the DNA yielded D and trimming. The sample shows roughly 120,000 clones, about 74% of them seen only once. Germline lookup yields CDR1 SNHLY and CDR2 FYNNEI. This CDR3 comprises 15 residues. Deletions cut 8 bases from V and 5 bases from J, with 21 bases between. The rearrangement links TRBV2 to TRBJ2-5, with D maybe TRBD2 (6 bases). What was sequenced was peripheral blood. The receptor comes from a man in his sixties or seventies with acute or convalescent COVID-19. The CDR3 DNA sequence: TGTGCCAGCGGCCGTCAGGCGGGGTTAGGGGAGACCCAGTACTTC. Translated, it gives CASGRQAGLGETQYF.